The clone carrying this TCR beta chain was observed once. MiXCR was run by TCRdb on the 5' RACE reads, yielding one entry per CDR3 protein. The sample shows over 55,000 distinct CDR3 sequences, nearly 30% of them seen only once. V shed 0 bases and J 7 bases; nucleotides not matched to a gene: 6. CDR3 length: 14 residues. Per the germline V gene, CDR1 is SGHRS and CDR2 is YFSETQ. Sequencing was carried out using tumor-infiltrating naive CD4+ T cells sorted from the breast tumor. As for subset: naive CD4+ T cells, CD4+CD45RA+CD25-. This chain joins TRBV5-1 and TRBJ1-1; 7 positions match TRBD1. The clonotype was recovered from a female donor with breast cancer. The chain's CDR3 is CASSLDFHRGEAFF. The CDR3 bases are TGCGCCAGCAGCTTGGATTTCCACAGGGGTGAAGCTTTCTTT. The entire variable domain, with the rest obtained from reference TRBV5-1 and TRBJ1-1, is as follows: KAGVTQTPRYLIKTRGQQVTLSCSPISGHRSVSWYQQTPGQGLQFLFEYFSETQRNKGNFPGRFSGRQFSNSRSEMNVSTLELGDSALYLCASSLDFHRGEAFFGQGTRLTVV.